This TCR beta chain was sequenced for a study of technical replicates of blood from a few donors. Some clones are missing from TCRdb's copy, which holds only in-frame ones; the method was immunoSEQ multiplex PCR. The data hold approximately 97,000 clones, with 95% observed a single time. The sample was T cells isolated from PBMCs. This TCR came from a human donor in good health.

The CDR3 coding sequence is TGCGCCAGCAGGGACAGGAGCTCTGGAAACACCATATATTTT. Amino acid sequence: CASRDRSSGNTIYF. This chain joins TRBV10-2 and TRBJ1-3; 7 bases agree with TRBD1. The CDR3 runs to 14 residues. Germline V lookup: CDR1 WSHSY, CDR2 SAAADI. V gave up 6 bases and J gave up 0 bases; unmatched junction bases: 2.